Below are 5 T cell receptor beta chains sequenced from a single sample in a study of T cell changes during pregnancy in multiple sclerosis. The table came from immunoSEQ multiplex PCR; TCRdb's copy has only in-frame clones and leaves some out. This table holds 55,000 to 95,000 clones, approximately 92% found once. Material: peripheral blood, obtained in the second trimester of pregnancy. Every receptor here comes from a female donor in good health, enrolled as a control in a pregnancy study.

The J gene is TRBJ2-1, the V gene TRBV7-2, with 8 positions matching TRBD1. Per the germline V gene, CDR1 is SGHTA and CDR2 is FQGNSA. The CDR3 is 14 residues long. The V and J ends lost 5 bases and 7 bases, in that order; junction bases with no gene match: 7. CDR3 amino acids: CASSHDRGSNEQFF. For the CDR3, the DNA is TGTGCCAGCAGCCATGACAGGGGCAGTAATGAGCAGTTCTTC.

This chain uses TRBV5-1 with TRBJ2-1; weak D call: TRBD2 (6 bases). The germline V gene encodes CDR1 SGHRS and CDR2 YFSETQ. The V gene lost 2 bases and the J gene lost 0 bases, with 9 bases spanning the gap. CDR3 length: 15 amino acids. The CDR3 loop reads CASSFRESSYNEQFF. The CDR3 nucleotides are TGCGCCAGCAGCTTCCGGGAGAGCTCCTACAATGAGCAGTTCTTC.

This clone appeared a single time. CDR3 coding DNA: TGCGCCAGCAGAACATCGCTAGCCTCAGATACGCAGTATTTT. Translating it yields CASRTSLASDTQYF. The rearrangement uses TRBV5-1 and TRBJ2-3, with a tentative D call TRBD2 (5 bases). V was clipped by 5 bases and J by 4 bases, with 14 bases between them. This CDR3 is built from 14 residues. Per germline, CDR1 SGHRS and CDR2 YFSETQ.

The chain employs TRBV10-3 and TRBJ1-1, with 10 bases fitting TRBD1. This CDR3 has 16 amino acids. The V gene end was trimmed by 2 bases and the J gene end by 4 bases; junction bases not matched to a gene: 7. Germline loops: CDR1 ENHRY, CDR2 SYGVKD. The CDR3: CAISEPPGQGRTEAFF. CDR3 in DNA: TGTGCCATCAGTGAGCCTCCGGGACAGGGGCGCACTGAAGCTTTCTTT.

V usage is TRBV30 and J usage is TRBJ1-3; D is unresolved. This CDR3 is built from 14 residues. V shed 3 bases and J shed 1 base, with 10 bases lying between them. Germline loops: CDR1 GTSNPN, CDR2 SVGIG (reference sequence). The DNA of the CDR3 is TGTGCCTGGAGCTTCGGTATTTCTGGAAACACCATATATTTT. This sequence encodes CAWSFGISGNTIYF. Combining the CDR3 with reference TRBV30 and TRBJ1-3 gives the whole variable domain SQTIHQWPATLVQPVGSPLSLECTVEGTSNPNLYWYRQAAGRGLQLLFYSVGIGQISSEVPQNLSASRPQDRQFILSSKKLLLSDSGFYLCAWSFGISGNTIYFGEGSWLTVV.